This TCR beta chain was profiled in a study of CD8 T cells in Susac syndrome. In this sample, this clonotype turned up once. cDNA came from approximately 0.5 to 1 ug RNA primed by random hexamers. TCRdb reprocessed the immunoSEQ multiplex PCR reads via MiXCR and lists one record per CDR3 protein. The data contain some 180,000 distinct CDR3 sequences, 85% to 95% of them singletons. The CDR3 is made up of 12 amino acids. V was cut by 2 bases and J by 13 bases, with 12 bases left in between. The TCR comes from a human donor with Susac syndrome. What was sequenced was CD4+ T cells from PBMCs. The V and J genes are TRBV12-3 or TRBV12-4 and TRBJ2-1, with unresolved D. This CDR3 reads CASSLPRHLQFF. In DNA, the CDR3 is TGTGCCAGCAGTTTACCGAGGCATTTACAGTTCTTC.